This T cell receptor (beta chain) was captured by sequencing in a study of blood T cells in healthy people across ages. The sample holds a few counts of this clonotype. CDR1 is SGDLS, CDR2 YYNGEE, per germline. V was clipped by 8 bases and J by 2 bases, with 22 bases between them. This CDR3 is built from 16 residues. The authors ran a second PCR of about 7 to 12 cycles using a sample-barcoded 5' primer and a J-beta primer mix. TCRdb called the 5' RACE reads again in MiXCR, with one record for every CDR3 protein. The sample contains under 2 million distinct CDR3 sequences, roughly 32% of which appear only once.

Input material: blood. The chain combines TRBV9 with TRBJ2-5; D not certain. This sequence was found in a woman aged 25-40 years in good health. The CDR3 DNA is TGTGCCAGTAGCCCTTCCCCCGGACGGATACAAGAGACCCAGTACTTC. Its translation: CASSPSPGRIQETQYF.